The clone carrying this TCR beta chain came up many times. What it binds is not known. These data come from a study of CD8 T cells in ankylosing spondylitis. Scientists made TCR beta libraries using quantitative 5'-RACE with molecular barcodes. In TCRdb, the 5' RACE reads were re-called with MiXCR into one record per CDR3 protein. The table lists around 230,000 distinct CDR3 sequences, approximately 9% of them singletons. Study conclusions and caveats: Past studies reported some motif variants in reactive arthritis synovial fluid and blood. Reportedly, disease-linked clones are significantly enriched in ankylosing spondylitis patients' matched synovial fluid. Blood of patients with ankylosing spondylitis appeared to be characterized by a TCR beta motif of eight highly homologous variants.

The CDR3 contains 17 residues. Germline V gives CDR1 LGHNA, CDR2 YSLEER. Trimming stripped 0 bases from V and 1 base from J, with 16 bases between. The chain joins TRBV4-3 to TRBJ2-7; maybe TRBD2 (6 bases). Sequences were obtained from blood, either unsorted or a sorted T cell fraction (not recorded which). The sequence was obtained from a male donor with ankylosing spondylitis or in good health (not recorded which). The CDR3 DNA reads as TGCGCCAGCAGCCAAGAGGCCCCTAGCGACTTATCCTACGAGCAGTACTTC. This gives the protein CASSQEAPSDLSYEQYF.